The 9 T cell receptor beta chains below all came from one sample that was sequenced in a study of long-term antiretroviral therapy in people with HIV. Version v3.0 of the immunoSEQ assay was performed at survey level. TCRdb keeps only in-frame clones here, not all; method: immunoSEQ multiplex PCR. The repertoire holds fewer than 20,000 clones, with approximately 80% as singletons. The input for sequencing was unsorted PBMCs, taken roughly 2.5 years before starting antiretroviral therapy. These receptors came from a woman between 45 and 65 years old with HIV.

This chain connects TRBV19 to TRBJ1-5, with 7 bases lining up with TRBD1. Germline CDR1 LNHDA, CDR2 SQIVND (reference sequence). The CDR3 runs 16 residues. Trimming took 6 bases from V and 1 from J; bases not matched to a gene: 9. CDR3 in DNA: TGTGCCAGTAGCCCAGGGGGATGGCGAAGCAATCAGCCCCAGCATTTT. Translating gives CASSPGGWRSNQPQHF.

The rearrangement links TRBV6-5 to TRBJ2-2, with D perhaps assigned TRBD1 or TRBD2 (7 bases each). Looked up from germline, CDR1 is MNHEY and CDR2 is SVGAGI. The ends were cut back, 8 bases at V and 3 bases at J, with 13 bases in the middle. This CDR3 is built from 14 residues. CDR3 in DNA: TGTGCCAGCCAGGGGGGGGAGTACACCGGGGAGCTGTTTTTT. Amino acid sequence: CASQGGEYTGELFF.

The V gene is TRBV28, the J gene TRBJ1-1; D is unclear. Germline V CDR1 and CDR2: MDHEN, SYDVKM. This CDR3 is built from 15 residues. The V gene lost 3 bases and the J gene lost 5 bases, with 16 bases spanning the gap. The DNA for the CDR3 is TGTGCCAGCAGTTTGTACGGGAGCGAGGGTACTGAAGCTTTCTTT. It is translated as CASSLYGSEGTEAFF.

The J gene is TRBJ2-3, the V gene TRBV7-3; no clear D gene. V lost 2 bases, J lost 3 bases, and 6 bases lay in between. Germline V gene sequence: CDR1 SGHTA, CDR2 FQGTGA. The CDR3 loop spans 13 amino acids. The CDR3 is CASSLYQTDTQYF. In nucleotides, the CDR3 is TGTGCCAGCAGCTTATACCAGACAGATACGCAGTATTTT.

In this sample, this clone turned up a few times. The rearrangement joins TRBV6-5 to TRBJ2-7, with D perhaps being TRBD1 or TRBD2 (5 bases each). There are 14 residues in the CDR3. Germline V lookup: CDR1 MNHEY, CDR2 SVGAGI. Trimming took 5 bases from V and 5 from J, leaving 16 bases between them. CDR3 sequence (DNA): TGTGCCAGCAGTCCCCGGGACGCCGCCCACGAGCAGTACGTC. It specifies CASSPRDAAHEQYV.

The rearrangement joins TRBV12-5 to TRBJ2-7; 7 positions agree with TRBD1. V shed 3 bases, J shed 2 bases, and the junction held 16 bases outside the gene matches. Germline values: CDR1 LGHNT, CDR2 FRNRAP. The CDR3 totals 18 residues. The CDR3 loop reads CASGLTPLGGRLPYEQYF. CDR3 DNA sequence: TGTGCTAGTGGTTTAACTCCCTTAGGGGGCCGCCTTCCCTACGAGCAGTACTTC.

This clone was detected a few times. This CDR3 is CASSFQGTNEKLFF. The CDR3 bases are TGCGCCAGCAGCTTTCAGGGGACTAATGAAAAACTGTTTTTT. V gene TRBV5-1 combines with J gene TRBJ1-4; a weak D match, TRBD1 (6 bases). The CDR3 covers 14 residues. Germline V gene sequence: CDR1 SGHRS, CDR2 YFSETQ. With 2 bases removed from V and 2 bases from J, the gap between germline ends came to 7 bases.

This chain links TRBV7-9 with TRBJ2-7; 8 bases line up with TRBD2. Looked up from germline, CDR1 is SEHNR and CDR2 is FQNEAQ (reference sequence). CDR3 length equals 15 residues. The V gene end was trimmed by 4 bases and the J gene end by 4 bases; junction bases not matched to a gene: 9. CDR3 nucleotides: TGTGCCAGCAGCTCAACCGGGACTAGTCGGTACGAGCAGTACGTC. Translated: CASSSTGTSRYEQYV.

The gene calls are TRBV5-8 and TRBJ2-3, with D unresolved. In germline, CDR1 is SGHTS, CDR2 YDEGEE. The CDR3 has 13 residues. Trimming took 0 bases from V and 3 from J, leaving 5 bases between them. The CDR3 DNA reads TGTGCCAGCAGCTTGGGTCAGACAGATACGCAGTATTTT. It codes for CASSLGQTDTQYF.